This section outlines one T cell receptor beta chain sequence together with its context. These data belong to a study of blood T cells in healthy people across ages. Through a sample-barcoded 5' primer and a J-beta primer mix, a second PCR was run for roughly 6 to 12 cycles. TCRdb independently ran MiXCR on the 5' RACE reads; one entry per CDR3 protein. The sample gives approximately 1.5 million distinct CDR3 sequences, around 40% of which show up once; around 4% is in the top ten. The CDR3 extends over 16 amino acids. Germline V CDR1 and CDR2: SGHRS, YFSETQ. The germline V and J ends were trimmed by 5 bases and 0 bases, with 16 bases remaining between them.

Material for sequencing was blood. The chain links TRBV5-1 to TRBJ2-3; tentatively, D is TRBD1 (6 bases). The receptor's source is a woman between 18 and 30 years old in good health. CDR3 amino acids: CASRFVTGASTDTQYF. The CDR3 DNA is TGCGCCAGCAGATTCGTGACAGGAGCAAGCACAGATACGCAGTATTTT.